One and the same sample provided the 10 T cell receptor beta chains below, sequenced in a study of radiotherapy plus CTLA-4 blockade in lung cancer. Measured with immunoSEQ multiplex PCR; TCRdb has only the in-frame clones, and not every one. The profile shows 81,000 or so clones, around 83% of them singletons. Sample: peripheral blood, taken from a patient treated with radiotherapy plus ipilimumab. These receptors all stem from a human donor with non-small cell lung cancer that progressed on radiotherapy plus ipilimumab.

The chain joins TRBV11-2 to TRBJ2-3; TRBD2 aligns across 10 bases. The germline gives CDR1 SGHAT, CDR2 FQNNGV. This CDR3 has 15 residues. V was clipped by 5 bases and J by 3 bases; unmatched bases: 5. This chain's CDR3 is CASSGPGLATDTQYF. CDR3 coding DNA: TGTGCCAGCAGCGGTCCGGGACTAGCGACAGATACGCAGTATTTT.

The J gene is TRBJ2-3, the V gene TRBV10-3; D not certain. The ends were cut back, 6 bases at V and 2 bases at J, with 24 bases in the middle. The CDR3 covers 18 residues. CDR1 and CDR2 from the germline V gene are ENHRY and SYGVKD. The CDR3 protein is CAIRGTVVPSAFTDTQYF. CDR3 in DNA: TGTGCCATCAGGGGAACAGTGGTACCGTCGGCGTTCACAGATACGCAGTATTTT.

The chain couples TRBV23-1 to TRBJ2-7; D tentatively fits TRBD1 or TRBD2 (7 bases each). TRBV23-1 is an ORF; its function is uncertain. Trimming took off 0 bases at V and 2 bases at J, with 20 bases between the two ends. CDR3 length: 18 amino acids. The CDR3 spells CASSQSRGGGRGPYEQYF. CDR3 coding DNA: TGCGCCAGCAGTCAATCCAGGGGGGGCGGGAGAGGTCCCTACGAGCAGTACTTC.

This rearrangement joins TRBV29-1 to TRBJ2-3; D remains ambiguous. This CDR3 comprises 15 residues. The germline V gene encodes CDR1 SQVTM and CDR2 ANQGSEA. Trimming took 1 base from V and 5 from J, leaving 16 bases between them. The CDR3 here is CSVEGWAGRVDTQYF. CDR3 nucleotides: TGCAGCGTTGAAGGCTGGGCAGGCCGGGTAGATACGCAGTATTTT.

This clone was recorded once. V is TRBV19 and J is TRBJ2-4, with 9 positions matching TRBD2. The ends lost 1 base at V and 4 bases at J; junction bases unmatched: 2. Germline V gene data show CDR1 as LNHDA and CDR2 as SQIVND (reference sequence). The CDR3 runs 15 residues. The CDR3 sequence is CASSIGGLAKNIQYF. CDR3 nucleotides: TGTGCCAGTAGTATAGGGGGACTAGCTAAAAACATTCAGTACTTC.

The V gene is TRBV5-4, the J gene TRBJ2-2; 8 bases fit TRBD1. Germline V lookup: CDR1 SGHNT, CDR2 YYREEE (reference sequence). Germline trimming cut 2 bases from V and 0 bases from J; bases unmatched to any gene: 0. The CDR3 is made up of 15 amino acids. The DNA of the CDR3 is TGTGCCAGCAGCTTACAGGGGGCGAACACCGGGGAGCTGTTTTTT. Protein sequence: CASSLQGANTGELFF.

This rearrangement joins TRBV11-2 to TRBJ2-1; D remains unclear. V was pared by 5 bases and J by 0 bases, with 8 bases between. Per germline, CDR1 SGHAT and CDR2 FQNNGV. This CDR3 contains 14 residues. The CDR3 loop is CASSPASSYNEQFF. The DNA for the CDR3 is TGTGCCAGCAGCCCGGCTAGCTCCTACAATGAGCAGTTCTTC. Filled out from reference TRBV11-2 and TRBJ2-1, the complete variable domain reads EAGVAQSPRYKIIEKRQSVAFWCNPISGHATLYWYQQILGQGPKLLIQFQNNGVVDDSQLPKDRFSAERLKGVDSTLKIQPAKLEDSAVYLCASSPASSYNEQFFGPGTRLTVL.

Turning to this clone: Other nucleotide sequences from this sample produce the same CDR3. This rearrangement joins TRBV4-3 to TRBJ2-7; 13 bases line up with TRBD2. This CDR3 has 20 amino acids. In germline, CDR1 is LGHNA, CDR2 YSLEER. Trimming at V came to 3 bases and at J to 0 bases, leaving 14 bases not matched to a gene. CDR3 in amino acids: CASSHTPLAGGPPRSYEQYF. The CDR3 DNA follows: TGCGCCAGCAGCCACACACCACTAGCGGGAGGGCCACCTCGCTCCTACGAGCAGTACTTC.

This clone was detected a few times. The chain joins TRBV6-9 to TRBJ1-6; tentatively, D is TRBD1 (5 bases). The CDR3 is 17 residues long. Trimming removed 6 bases at V and 5 bases at J, with 20 bases between. Germline V gene sequence: CDR1 MNHGY, CDR2 SVAAGI. The CDR3 region is CASSYRKYRTDNSPLHF. The CDR3 region has the DNA TGTGCCAGCAGCTACAGGAAATATCGAACCGATAATTCACCCCTCCACTTT.

This chain connects TRBV7-2 to TRBJ2-7; TRBD1 matches 10 bases. This CDR3 contains 15 residues. V gave up 3 bases and J gave up 5 bases; unmatched junction bases: 7. CDR1 and CDR2 (germline): SGHTA, FQGNSA. CDR3 protein: CASSFPTGGADEQYF. The CDR3 region has the DNA TGTGCCAGCAGCTTTCCGACAGGGGGCGCAGACGAGCAGTACTTC.